This TCR beta chain was captured in a study of cytomegalovirus exposure and HLA in healthy donors. J lost 7 bases, V lost 11 bases, and 18 bases had no gene match. Germline V gene sequence: CDR1 SGHTA, CDR2 FQGTGA. This CDR3 contains 16 residues. The PCR was carried out with 60 Vbeta primers and 13 Jbeta primers. Clones were read by immunoSEQ multiplex PCR, and TCRdb kept only the in-frame ones, dropping some. The table has roughly 180,000 clones, about four fifths seen once; the top ten hold 0.7% to 0.95%. This clonotype was sampled from a woman younger than 30 in good health and CMV-seronegative. The chain combines TRBV7-3 with TRBJ2-1; 9 bases map to TRBD2. Sequenced sample: PBMCs. CDR3 sequence (DNA): TGTGCCCCCGAGTGGATCCGGGGGCTAGCGGGAAATGAGCAGTTCTTC. This gives the protein CAPEWIRGLAGNEQFF.